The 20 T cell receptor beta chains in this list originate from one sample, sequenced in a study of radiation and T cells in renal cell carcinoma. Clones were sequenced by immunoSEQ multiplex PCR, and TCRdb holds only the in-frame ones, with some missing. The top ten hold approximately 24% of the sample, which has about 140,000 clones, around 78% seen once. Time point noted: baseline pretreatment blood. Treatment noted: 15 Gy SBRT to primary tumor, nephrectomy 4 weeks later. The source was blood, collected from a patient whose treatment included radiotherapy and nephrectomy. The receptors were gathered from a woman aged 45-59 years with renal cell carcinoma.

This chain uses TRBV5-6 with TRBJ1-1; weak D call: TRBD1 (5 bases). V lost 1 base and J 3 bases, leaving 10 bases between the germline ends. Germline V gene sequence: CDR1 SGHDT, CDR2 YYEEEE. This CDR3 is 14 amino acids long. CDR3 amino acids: CASSLSWGDTEAFF. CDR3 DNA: TGTGCCAGCAGCTTGTCGTGGGGGGACACTGAAGCTTTCTTT.

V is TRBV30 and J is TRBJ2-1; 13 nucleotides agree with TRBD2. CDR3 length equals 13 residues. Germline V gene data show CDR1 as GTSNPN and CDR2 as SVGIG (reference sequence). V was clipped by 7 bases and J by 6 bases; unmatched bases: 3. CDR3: CALRLAGGNEQFF. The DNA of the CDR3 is TGTGCCTTACGACTAGCGGGAGGCAATGAGCAGTTCTTC.

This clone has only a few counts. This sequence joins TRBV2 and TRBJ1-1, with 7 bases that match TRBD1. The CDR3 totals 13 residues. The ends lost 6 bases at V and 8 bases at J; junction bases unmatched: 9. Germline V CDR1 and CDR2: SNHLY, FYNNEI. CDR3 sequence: CASRPTGIGEAFF. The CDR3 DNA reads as TGTGCCAGCAGGCCGACAGGGATCGGGGAAGCTTTCTTT.

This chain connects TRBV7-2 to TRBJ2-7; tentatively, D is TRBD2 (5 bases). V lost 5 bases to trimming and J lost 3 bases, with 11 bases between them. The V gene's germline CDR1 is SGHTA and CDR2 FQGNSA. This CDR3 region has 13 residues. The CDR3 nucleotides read TGTGCCAGCAGCCCGGCTAGCTACTACGAGCAGTACTTC. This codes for CASSPASYYEQYF.

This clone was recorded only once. CDR3: CASSSFAGEPYEQYF. The CDR3 DNA follows: TGTGCCAGCAGCAGCTTCGCGGGCGAGCCCTACGAGCAGTACTTC. The gene calls are TRBV9 and TRBJ2-7; TRBD2 might be the D (5 bases). CDR3 size: 15 residues. Germline assignment: CDR1 SGDLS and CDR2 YYNGEE. Trimming took off 4 bases at V and 2 bases at J, with 16 bases between the two ends.

The CDR3 reads CASSPRRESLEQYF. CDR3 sequence (DNA): TGTGCCAGCTCACCGCGGCGGGAGAGTCTCGAGCAGTACTTC. This rearrangement joins TRBV18 to TRBJ2-7; TRBD2 matches 7 bases. This CDR3 comprises 14 residues. V gave up 3 bases and J gave up 6 bases; unmatched junction bases: 8. Per germline, CDR1 KGHSH and CDR2 LQKENI.

Here the CDR3 reads CASSEGARTYEQYF. CDR3 sequence (DNA): TGCGCCAGCAGCGAGGGGGCGCGAACCTACGAGCAGTACTTC. The chain combines TRBV5-1 with TRBJ2-7, with 7 bases lining up with TRBD1. Germline values: CDR1 SGHRS, CDR2 YFSETQ. The junction had 6 bases not matched to a gene; V was cut back by 4 bases and J by 2 bases. The CDR3 contains 14 residues.

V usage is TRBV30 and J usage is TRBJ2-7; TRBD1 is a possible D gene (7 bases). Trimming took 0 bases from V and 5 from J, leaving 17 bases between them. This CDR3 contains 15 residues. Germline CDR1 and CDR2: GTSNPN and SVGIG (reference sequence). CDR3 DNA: TGTGCCTGGAGTGTTAGGCAGGGGGGTTATAACGAGCAGTACTTC. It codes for CAWSVRQGGYNEQYF. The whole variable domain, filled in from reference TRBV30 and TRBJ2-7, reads SQTIHQWPATLVQPVGSPLSLECTVEGTSNPNLYWYRQAAGRGLQLLFYSVGIGQISSEVPQNLSASRPQDRQFILSSKKLLLSDSGFYLCAWSVRQGGYNEQYFGPGTRLTVT.

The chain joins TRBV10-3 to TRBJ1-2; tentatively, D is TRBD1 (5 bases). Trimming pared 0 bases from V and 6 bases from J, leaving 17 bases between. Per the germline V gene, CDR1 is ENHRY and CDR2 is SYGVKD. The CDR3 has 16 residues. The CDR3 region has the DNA TGTGCCATCAGTGAGTCGAGAGGGACGAAGGGCAATGGCTACACCTTC. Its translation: CAISESRGTKGNGYTF.

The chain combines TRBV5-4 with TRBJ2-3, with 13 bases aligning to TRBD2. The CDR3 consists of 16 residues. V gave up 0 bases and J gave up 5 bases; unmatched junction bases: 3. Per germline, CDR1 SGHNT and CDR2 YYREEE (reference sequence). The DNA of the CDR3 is TGTGCCAGCAGCTTGGAACTAGCGGGAGGGGGAGATACGCAGTATTTT. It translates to CASSLELAGGGDTQYF. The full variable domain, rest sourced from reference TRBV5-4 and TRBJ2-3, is ETGVTQSPTHLIKTRGQQVTLRCSSQSGHNTVSWYQQALGQGPQFIFQYYREEENGRGNFPPRFSGLQFPNYSSELNVNALELDDSALYLCASSLELAGGGDTQYFGPGTRLTVL.

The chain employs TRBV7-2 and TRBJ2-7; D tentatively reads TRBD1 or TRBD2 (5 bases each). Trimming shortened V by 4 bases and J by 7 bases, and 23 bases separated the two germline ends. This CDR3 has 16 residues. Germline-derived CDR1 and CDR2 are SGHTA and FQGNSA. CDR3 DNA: TGTGCCAGCAGCTCAAACTCCGGGACCGTCGGACAAGAGCAGTACTTC. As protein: CASSSNSGTVGQEQYF.

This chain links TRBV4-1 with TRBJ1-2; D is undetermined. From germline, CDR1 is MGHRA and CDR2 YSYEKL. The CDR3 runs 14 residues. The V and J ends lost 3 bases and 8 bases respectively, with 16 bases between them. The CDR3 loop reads CASSHRDHERGYTF. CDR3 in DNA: TGCGCCAGCAGCCACCGCGATCACGAACGGGGCTACACCTTC.

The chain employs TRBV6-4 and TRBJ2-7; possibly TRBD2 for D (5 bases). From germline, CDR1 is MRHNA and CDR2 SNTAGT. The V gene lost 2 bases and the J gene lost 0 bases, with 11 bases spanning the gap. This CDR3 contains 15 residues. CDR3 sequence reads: CASSDEPTSSYEQYF. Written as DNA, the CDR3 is TGTGCCAGCAGTGACGAGCCTACTAGCTCCTACGAGCAGTACTTC.

CDR3 sequence (DNA): TGCGCCAGCGTCTGGGAAGGGATGGCGCCCTCTGGGGCCAACGTCCTGACTTTC. This codes for CASVWEGMAPSGANVLTF. J is TRBJ2-6 and V is TRBV23-1; D call uncertain. TRBV23-1 is sorted into the ORF group, with uncertain function. Trimming took 8 bases from V and 0 from J, leaving 20 bases between them. CDR3 length: 18 residues.

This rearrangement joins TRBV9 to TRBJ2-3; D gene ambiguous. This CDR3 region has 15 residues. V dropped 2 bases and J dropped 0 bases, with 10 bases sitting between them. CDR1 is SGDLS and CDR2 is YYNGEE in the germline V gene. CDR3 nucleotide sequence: TGTGCCAGCAGCGTCGGTGCGACTAGCACAGATACGCAGTATTTT. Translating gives CASSVGATSTDTQYF.

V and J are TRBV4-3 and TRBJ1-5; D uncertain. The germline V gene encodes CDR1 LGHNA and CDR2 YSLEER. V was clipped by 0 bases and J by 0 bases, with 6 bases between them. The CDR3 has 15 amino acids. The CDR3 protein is CASSQDRISNQPQHF. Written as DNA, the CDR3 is TGCGCCAGCAGCCAAGACAGGATTAGCAATCAGCCCCAGCATTTT.

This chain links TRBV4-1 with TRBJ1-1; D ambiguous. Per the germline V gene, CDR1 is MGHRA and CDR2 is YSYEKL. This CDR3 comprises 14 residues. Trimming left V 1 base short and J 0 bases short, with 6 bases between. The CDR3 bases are TGCGCCAGCAGCCAAGGAGCGCTGAACACTGAAGCTTTCTTT. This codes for CASSQGALNTEAFF.

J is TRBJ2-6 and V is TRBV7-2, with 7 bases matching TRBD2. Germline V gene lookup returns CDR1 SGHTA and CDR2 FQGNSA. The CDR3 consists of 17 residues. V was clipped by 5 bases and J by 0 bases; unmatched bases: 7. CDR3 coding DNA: TGTGCCAGCAGCCCAGTGGTAGCGGGCTCTGGGGCCAACGTCCTGACTTTC. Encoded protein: CASSPVVAGSGANVLTF.

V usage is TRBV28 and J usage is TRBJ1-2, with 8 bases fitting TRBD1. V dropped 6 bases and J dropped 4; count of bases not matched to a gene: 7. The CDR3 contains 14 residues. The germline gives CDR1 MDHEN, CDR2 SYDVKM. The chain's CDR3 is CASSLGQGSYGYTF. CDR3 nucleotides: TGTGCCAGCAGCCTAGGACAGGGTTCCTATGGCTACACCTTC.

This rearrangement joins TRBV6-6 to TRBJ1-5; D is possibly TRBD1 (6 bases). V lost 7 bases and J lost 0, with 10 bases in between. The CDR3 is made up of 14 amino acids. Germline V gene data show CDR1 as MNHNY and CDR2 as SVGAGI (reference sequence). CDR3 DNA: TGTGCCAGCACGAGGGGGGATAGCAATCAGCCCCAGCATTTT. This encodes CASTRGDSNQPQHF.